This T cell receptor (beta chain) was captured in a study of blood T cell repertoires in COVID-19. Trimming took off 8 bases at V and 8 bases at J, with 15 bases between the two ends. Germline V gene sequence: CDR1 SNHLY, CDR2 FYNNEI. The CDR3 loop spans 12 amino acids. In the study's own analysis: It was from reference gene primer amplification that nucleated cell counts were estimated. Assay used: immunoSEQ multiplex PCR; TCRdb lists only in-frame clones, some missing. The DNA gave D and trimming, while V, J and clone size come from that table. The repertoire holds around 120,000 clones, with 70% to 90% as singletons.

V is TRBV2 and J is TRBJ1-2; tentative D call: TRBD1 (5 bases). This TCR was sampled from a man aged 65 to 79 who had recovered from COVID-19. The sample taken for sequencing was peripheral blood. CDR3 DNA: TGTGCCAGCGCCCTTGGTGGGGGGGGCTACACCTTC. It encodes CASALGGGGYTF.